Sequencing of this T cell receptor beta chain was carried out in a study of T cell responses to AZD1222 COVID-19 vaccine. TCRdb keeps only in-frame clones here, not all; method: immunoSEQ multiplex PCR. The sample yields about 190,000 clones, approximately 92% seen once. As to this clone: What it binds is unknown.

General study results and limits: Regions left unmutated in variants are reportedly the target of nearly half of spike-specific TCRs. Vaccination with two AZD1222 doses was followed by a rise in Spike-specific TCR breadth and depth.

Per the germline V gene, CDR1 is SEHNR and CDR2 is FQNEAQ (reference sequence). V was shortened by 5 bases and J by 6 bases, with 19 bases between the two germline ends. The CDR3 totals 15 residues. The sequences come from peripheral blood, collected on day 0 of AZD1222 vaccination. This chain joins TRBV7-9 and TRBJ1-1; tentative D call: TRBD1 (5 bases). The source of this sequence is an adult in good health. CDR3 in amino acids: CASSPQGRHDPEAFF. The CDR3 nucleotides are TGTGCCAGCAGCCCCCAGGGCCGCCACGACCCTGAAGCTTTCTTT. Full variable domain (rest looked up from reference TRBV7-9 and TRBJ1-1): DTGVSQNPRHKITKRGQNVTFRCDPISEHNRLYWYRQTLGQGPEFLTYFQNEAQLEKSRLLSDRFSAERPKGSFSTLEIQRTEQGDSAMYLCASSPQGRHDPEAFFGQGTRLTVV.